The 8 T cell receptor beta chains below all came from one sample that was sequenced in a study of tumor and adjacent non-tumor tissue in lung cancer. A modified ARM-PCR protocol with three rounds of nested PCR amplified TCRbeta. TCRdb independently ran MiXCR on the multiplex PCR reads; one entry per CDR3 protein. Of around 140,000 distinct CDR3 sequences in the sample, around 66% were seen once. The template was RNA from unsorted bulk tissue. Material for sequencing was lung tumor tissue. These receptors came from a man aged 55 to 70 with small cell lung cancer.

Concerning this clonotype: Being one base from a much bigger clone, this may be a read error. This chain uses TRBV11-2 with TRBJ2-6; D not resolved. Trimming removed 4 bases at V and 2 bases at J, with 18 bases between. Germline V CDR1 and CDR2: SGHAT, FQNNGV. This CDR3 spans 18 amino acids. CDR3 sequence (DNA): TGTGCCAGCAGCTCCCAGCTTGCCCCAGGAACTGGGGCCAACGTCCTGACTTTC. It yields the protein CASSSQLAPGTGANVLTF.

Note on this clonotype: Since a much larger clone is just one base distant, this may be a read error. The rearrangement links TRBV12-3 or TRBV12-4 to TRBJ2-1; 9 bases are shared with TRBD2. CDR3 length: 14 residues. V lost 6 bases and J lost 6; bases outside the gene matches: 6. The CDR3, as DNA: TGTGCCAGCAGGTCGGGACTAGCCCCCAATGAGCAGTTCTTC. This sequence encodes CASRSGLAPNEQFF.

This clonotype was counted between two and nine times. This could be a read error, since a much larger clone is one nucleotide away. The V and J genes are TRBV12-3 or TRBV12-4 and TRBJ2-3; D uncertain. The CDR3 is 12 amino acids. The chain's CDR3 is CANSSSETWGYF. Here the CDR3 DNA reads TGTGCCAACAGTTCCTCAGAGACATGGGGGTATTTT.

The chain links TRBV4-1 to TRBJ2-5, with TRBD1 as a possible D gene (5 bases). The CDR3 has 13 amino acids. CDR1 is MGHRA and CDR2 is YSYEKL in the germline V gene. V lost 11 bases, J lost 5 bases, and 18 bases lay in between. The CDR3 reads CASAQVIGETQYF. CDR3 sequence (DNA): TGCGCCTCGGCACAGGTCATAGGGGAGACCCAGTACTTC.

This clonotype was recorded at least ten times. This chain connects TRBV6-1 to TRBJ2-1; D may correspond to TRBD1 or TRBD2 (6 bases each). Trimming took off 1 base at V and 7 bases at J, with 26 bases between the two ends. Germline V gene sequence: CDR1 MNHNS, CDR2 SASEGT. This CDR3 has 19 residues. The CDR3 region has the DNA TGTGCCAGCAGTGAAGTGGGGGCTGGGCGGGGTCGCCCCCTAAATGAGCAGTTCTTC. It yields the protein CASSEVGAGRGRPLNEQFF.

With respect to this clonotype: A much larger clone sits a single nucleotide away, making a read error possible. V is TRBV20-1 and J is TRBJ2-5, with D perhaps TRBD2 (5 bases). CDR1 is DFQATT, CDR2 SNEGSKA, per germline (reference sequence). This CDR3 is 12 amino acids long. This CDR3 is CNATRDRETQYF. CDR3 sequence (DNA): TGCAATGCTACTAGAGATAGAGAGACCCAGTACTTC.

The table lists this clonotype with many counts. This rearrangement joins TRBV20-1 to TRBJ2-2; a possible D gene is TRBD2 (5 bases). This CDR3 contains 14 residues. Trimming left V 3 bases short and J 8 bases short, with 16 bases between. CDR1 and CDR2 (germline): DFQATT, SNEGSKA (reference sequence). The chain's CDR3 is CSARAGLEVGELFF. The CDR3 DNA sequence: TGCAGTGCTAGGGCAGGACTCGAAGTGGGGGAGCTGTTTTTT.

As regards this clonotype: Likely a read error: the CDR3 ends without its conserved phenylalanine or tryptophan. The rearrangement uses TRBV20-1 and TRBJ2-5; D perhaps matches TRBD1 (8 bases). Germline V CDR1 and CDR2: DFQATT, SNEGSKA (reference sequence). CDR3 length equals 14 residues. For the CDR3, the DNA is TGCAGCGCTAACAGGGGGGGACAGAGAGAGACCCAGTACTGC. It codes for CSANRGGQRETQYC.